The 9 T cell receptor beta chains in this list originate from one sample, sequenced in a study of cytomegalovirus exposure and HLA in healthy donors. 60 Vbeta and 13 Jbeta primers were used in PCR. The method was immunoSEQ multiplex PCR; TCRdb's version includes in-frame clones alone and lacks a portion of them. The data contain some 130,000 clones, approximately 80% of them singletons. Sequencing input: PBMCs. All receptors derive from a male donor in good health and CMV-seropositive.

This clone was picked up a small number of times. This chain uses TRBV5-4 with TRBJ1-1; 9 bases agree with TRBD1. CDR3 size: 16 residues. V lost 0 bases and J lost 3; bases outside the gene matches: 6. Germline V gene sequence: CDR1 SGHNT, CDR2 YYREEE (reference sequence). The chain's CDR3 is CASSLATGGVDTEAFF. DNA of the CDR3: TGTGCCAGCAGCTTGGCTACAGGGGGCGTCGACACTGAAGCTTTCTTT.

With regard to this clone: The same CDR3 is also encoded by other DNA sequences in this sample. V usage is TRBV5-1 and J usage is TRBJ1-2; TRBD1 matches 8 bases. Germline-derived CDR1 and CDR2 are SGHRS and YFSETQ. Trimming took 1 base from V and 8 from J; bases not matched to a gene: 1. CDR3 length: 12 residues. In DNA form, the CDR3 reads TGCGCCAGCAGCTTGTCAGGGGGCGGCTACACCTTC. Translating gives CASSLSGGGYTF.

This clone was seen only a few times. The chain is built from TRBV6-4 and TRBJ1-2; the match to TRBD1 covers 8 bases. Unmatched junction bases numbered 11, after V lost 3 bases and J lost 8 bases. CDR1 is MRHNA and CDR2 is SNTAGT in the germline V gene. The CDR3 spans 15 residues. For the CDR3, the DNA is TGTGCCAGCAGTGAACAGGGGGAAGGTTTTAGCGGCTACACCTTC. Translated, it gives CASSEQGEGFSGYTF.

The chain employs TRBV29-1 and TRBJ2-4; 8 bases align to TRBD1. Germline assignment: CDR1 SQVTM and CDR2 ANQGSEA. With 4 bases clipped from V and 5 bases from J, the junction kept 10 bases outside the gene matches. This CDR3 is 15 amino acids long. The CDR3 DNA sequence: TGCAGCGTTGGGCCGAACAGGGGGATGGAAAACATTCAGTACTTC. Encoded protein: CSVGPNRGMENIQYF.

The V gene is TRBV6-1, the J gene TRBJ2-7; TRBD2 aligns across 9 bases. Germline assignment: CDR1 MNHNS and CDR2 SASEGT. The CDR3 spans 14 residues. Trimming removed 7 bases from V and 5 bases from J; junction bases left unmatched: 9. The CDR3 DNA sequence: TGTGCCAGCATTTTTGGACTAGCGTCGGACGAGCAGTACTTC. It specifies CASIFGLASDEQYF.

This clone was recorded once. The CDR3 nucleotides read TGTGCCAGCAGCGTATTGCCTAGCATGGCTAGCACAGATACGCAGTATTTT. Translating it yields CASSVLPSMASTDTQYF. V and J are TRBV9 and TRBJ2-3; TRBD2 might be the D (5 bases). V lost 1 base and J 0 bases, leaving 15 bases between the germline ends. This CDR3 region has 17 residues. CDR1 is SGDLS and CDR2 is YYNGEE in the germline V gene.

With regard to this clone: Distinct nucleotide sequences in the sample also encode this CDR3. The gene calls are TRBV11-2 and TRBJ2-7, with 11 bases fitting TRBD2. With V trimmed by 6 bases and J by 2 bases, 6 bases remained unmatched. CDR3 length: 15 amino acids. Germline V CDR1 and CDR2: SGHAT, FQNNGV. For the CDR3, the DNA is TGTGCCAGCAGTGCTAGACTAGCGGGGCCCTACGAGCAGTACTTC. It yields the protein CASSARLAGPYEQYF. Full variable domain (outside the CDR3, taken from reference TRBV11-2 and TRBJ2-7): EAGVAQSPRYKIIEKRQSVAFWCNPISGHATLYWYQQILGQGPKLLIQFQNNGVVDDSQLPKDRFSAERLKGVDSTLKIQPAKLEDSAVYLCASSARLAGPYEQYFGPGTRLTVT.

This chain connects TRBV6-6 to TRBJ1-2; TRBD1 matches 8 bases. Per the germline V gene, CDR1 is MNHNY and CDR2 is SVGAGI (reference sequence). Unmatched junction bases numbered 6, after V lost 5 bases and J lost 7 bases. CDR3 length: 13 residues. In nucleotides, the CDR3 is TGTGCCAGCAGTCCCGGACAGGGCTTTGGCTACACCTTC. Translation gives CASSPGQGFGYTF.

This clone was recorded once. The chain carries TRBV19 and TRBJ1-2; unclear D gene. This CDR3 spans 14 amino acids. The germline CDR1 and CDR2 sequences are LNHDA and SQIVND (reference sequence). V lost 5 bases, J lost 2 bases, and 12 bases lay in between. CDR3 sequence reads: CASSPRLENYGYTF. The CDR3 region has the DNA TGTGCCAGTAGTCCCCGCCTGGAGAACTATGGCTACACCTTC.